The present entry profiles one T cell receptor (beta chain) with its context. Its antigen remains unknown. The table came from immunoSEQ multiplex PCR; TCRdb's copy has only in-frame clones and leaves some out. This sample has about 700,000 clones, with roughly 70% found just once. The data derive from a study of shared clonotypes between healthy human individuals. About the study: With ages of 18 to 49, the donors were a couple of women and a few men. Notes on the study in general: Between a few donors, naive CD4 clonotypes were shared at a level of roughly 5.5%.

The CDR3 sequence is 13 residues long. V was trimmed by 3 bases and J by 9 bases, leaving 12 bases between them. Germline CDR1 reads GTSNPN; CDR2 reads SVGIG (reference sequence). The sequenced sample consisted of memory CD4+ T cells sorted from blood. Subset denoted: CD45RA-negative fraction. The receptor was isolated from a woman aged 25-40 years in good health. The chain employs TRBV30 and TRBJ1-6; no clear D gene. CDR3 bases: TGTGCCTGGAGCAAAATCAGGATTTCACCCCTCCACTTT. Protein sequence: CAWSKIRISPLHF. The whole variable domain, filled in from reference TRBV30 and TRBJ1-6, reads SQTIHQWPATLVQPVGSPLSLECTVEGTSNPNLYWYRQAAGRGLQLLFYSVGIGQISSEVPQNLSASRPQDRQFILSSKKLLLSDSGFYLCAWSKIRISPLHFGNGTRLTVT.